Sequencing of this T cell receptor (beta chain) was carried out in a study of graft-versus-host responses after intestinal transplantation. Study as a whole: Recipients had multivisceral, liver-intestinal, or isolated intestinal transplants. Anti-thymocyte globulin induction, then tacrolimus and steroids for approximately 3 years, went to all recipients.

Study-level findings and limits: GvH clones were identified in recipient marrow, with some first appearing in ileum or blood. Patients with graft-donor T cell macrochimerism had high graft-versus-host to host-versus-graft clonal ratios in allografts.

TCRdb's copy holds only in-frame clones and misses some; the assay was immunoSEQ multiplex PCR. Altogether around 70,000 clones are present, 80% to 90% being singletons, with the ten largest covering roughly 2.6%. Worth noting for this clone: The antigen is undetermined.

From germline, CDR1 is SNHLY and CDR2 FYNNEI. V shed 5 bases and J shed 4 bases, with 5 bases lying between them. The CDR3 loop spans 12 amino acids. The chain combines TRBV2 with TRBJ2-2, with D hard to call. This TCR was sampled from a human donor who received an intestinal transplant. Specimen: unstimulated CD8+ T cells sorted from spleen or lymph node cells, collected before intestinal transplant. The CDR3 spells CASSRLTGELFF. In DNA, the CDR3 is TGTGCCAGCAGTCGACTCACCGGGGAGCTGTTTTTT.